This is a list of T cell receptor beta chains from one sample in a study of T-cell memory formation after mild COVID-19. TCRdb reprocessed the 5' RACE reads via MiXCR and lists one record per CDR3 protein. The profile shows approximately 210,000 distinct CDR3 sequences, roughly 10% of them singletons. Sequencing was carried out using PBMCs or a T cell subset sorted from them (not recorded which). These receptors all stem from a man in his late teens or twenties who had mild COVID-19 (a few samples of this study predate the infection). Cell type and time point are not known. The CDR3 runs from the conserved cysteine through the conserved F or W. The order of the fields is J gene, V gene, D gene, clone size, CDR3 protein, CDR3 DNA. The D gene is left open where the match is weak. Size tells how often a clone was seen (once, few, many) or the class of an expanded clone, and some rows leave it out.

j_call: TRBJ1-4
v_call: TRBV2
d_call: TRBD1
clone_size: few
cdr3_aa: CASERQGGKLFF
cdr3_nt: TGTGCCAGCGAGAGACAGGGGGGAAAACTGTTTTTT

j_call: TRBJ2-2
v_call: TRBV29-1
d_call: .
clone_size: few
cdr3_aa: CSVEQGPNTGELFF
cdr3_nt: TGCAGCGTTGAACAGGGACCGAACACCGGGGAGCTGTTTTTT

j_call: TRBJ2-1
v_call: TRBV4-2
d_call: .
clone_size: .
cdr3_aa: CASSQGGGEQFF
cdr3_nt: TGTGCCAGCAGCCAAGGGGGCGGTGAGCAGTTCTTC

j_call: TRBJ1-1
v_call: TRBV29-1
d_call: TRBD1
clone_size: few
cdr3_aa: CSVDPGTGAAFF
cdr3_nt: TGCAGCGTTGACCCCGGGACAGGGGCAGCTTTCTTT

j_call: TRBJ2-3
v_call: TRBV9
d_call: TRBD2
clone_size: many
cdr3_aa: CASSVGLAGGSTDTQYF
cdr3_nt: TGTGCCAGCAGCGTAGGACTAGCGGGTGGGAGCACAGATACGCAGTATTTT

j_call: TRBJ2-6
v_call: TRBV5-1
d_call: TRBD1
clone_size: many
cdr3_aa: CASSAGGFGANVLTF
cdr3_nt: TGCGCCAGCAGTGCAGGGGGCTTCGGGGCCAACGTCCTGACTTTC

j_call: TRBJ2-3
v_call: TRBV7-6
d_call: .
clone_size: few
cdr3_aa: CASSLDGRPDTQYF
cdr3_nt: TGTGCCAGCAGCTTAGACGGAAGGCCAGATACGCAGTATTTT

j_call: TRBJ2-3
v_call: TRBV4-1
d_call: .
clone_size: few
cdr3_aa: CASRGQITTDTQYF
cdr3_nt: TGCGCCAGCAGAGGACAAATTACTACAGATACGCAGTATTTT

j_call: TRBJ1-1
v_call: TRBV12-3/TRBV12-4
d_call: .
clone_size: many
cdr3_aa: CASTLTGGTEAFF
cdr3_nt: TGTGCCAGCACCCTAACCGGGGGAACTGAAGCTTTCTTT

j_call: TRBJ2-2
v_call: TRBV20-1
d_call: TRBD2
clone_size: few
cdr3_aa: CSARTSGGVELFF
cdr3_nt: TGCAGTGCTAGGACTAGCGGGGGGGTAGAGCTGTTTTTT

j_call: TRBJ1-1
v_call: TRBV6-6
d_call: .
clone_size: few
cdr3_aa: CASSPHWENTEAFF
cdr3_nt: TGTGCCAGCAGTCCACACTGGGAGAACACTGAAGCTTTCTTT

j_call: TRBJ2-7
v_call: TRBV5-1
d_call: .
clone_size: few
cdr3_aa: CASSLDGSGSYEQYF
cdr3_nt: TGCGCCAGCAGCTTGGATGGTAGCGGCTCCTACGAGCAGTACTTC

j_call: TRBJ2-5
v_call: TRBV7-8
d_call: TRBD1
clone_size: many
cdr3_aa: CASTITGGQFGETQYF
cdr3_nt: TGTGCCAGCACTATAACAGGGGGCCAGTTTGGAGAGACCCAGTACTTC

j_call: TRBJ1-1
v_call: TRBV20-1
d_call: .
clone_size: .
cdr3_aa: CSAIASGFGTEAFF
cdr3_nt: TGCAGTGCAATAGCCTCGGGGTTCGGCACTGAAGCTTTCTTT

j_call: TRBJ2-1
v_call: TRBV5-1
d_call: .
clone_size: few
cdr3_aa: CASSLALGARFF
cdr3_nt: TGCGCCAGCAGCTTGGCCTTGGGGGCCCGGTTCTTC

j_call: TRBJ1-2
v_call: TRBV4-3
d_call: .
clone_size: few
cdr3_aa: CASSQDLFQGRSIYGYTF
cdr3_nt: TGCGCCAGCAGCCAAGATTTATTTCAGGGACGCTCGATCTATGGCTACACCTTC

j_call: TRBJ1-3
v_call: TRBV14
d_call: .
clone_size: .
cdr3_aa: CASSQVYRSGNTIYF
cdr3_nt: TGTGCCAGCAGCCAAGTATACCGCTCTGGAAACACCATATATTTT

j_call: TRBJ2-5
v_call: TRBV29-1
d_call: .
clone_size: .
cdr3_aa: CSVRSGKETQYF
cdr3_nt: TGCAGCGTTAGGAGCGGAAAAGAGACCCAGTACTTC

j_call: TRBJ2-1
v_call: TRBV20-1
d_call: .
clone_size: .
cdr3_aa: CSARDSRRGSYNEQFF
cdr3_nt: TGCAGTGCTAGAGATTCGAGGAGGGGCTCCTACAATGAGCAGTTCTTC

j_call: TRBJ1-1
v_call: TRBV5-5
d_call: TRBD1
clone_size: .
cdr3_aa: CASSFTLGQGGAVTEAFF
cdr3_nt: TGTGCCAGCAGCTTTACCCTGGGACAGGGGGGCGCCGTCACTGAAGCTTTCTTT

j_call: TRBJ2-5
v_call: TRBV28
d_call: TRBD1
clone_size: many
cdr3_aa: CAIQGAARETQYF
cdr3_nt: TGTGCCATACAGGGGGCAGCGAGAGAGACCCAGTACTTC

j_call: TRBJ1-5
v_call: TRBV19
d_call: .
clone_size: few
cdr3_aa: CASSMGPRGFSNQPQHF
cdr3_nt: TGTGCCAGTAGTATGGGCCCAAGGGGGTTTAGCAATCAGCCCCAGCATTTT

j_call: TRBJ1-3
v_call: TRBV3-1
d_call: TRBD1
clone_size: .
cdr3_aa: CASSTTGLSGNTIYF
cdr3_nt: TGTGCCAGCAGTACGACAGGGTTGTCTGGAAACACCATATATTTT

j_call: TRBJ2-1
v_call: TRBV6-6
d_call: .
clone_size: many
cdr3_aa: CASSPADNEQFF
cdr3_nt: TGTGCCAGCAGTCCCGCTGACAATGAGCAGTTCTTC

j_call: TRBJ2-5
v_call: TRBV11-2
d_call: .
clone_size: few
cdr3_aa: CASSLMRETQYF
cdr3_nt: TGTGCCAGCAGCTTAATGCGGGAGACCCAGTACTTC

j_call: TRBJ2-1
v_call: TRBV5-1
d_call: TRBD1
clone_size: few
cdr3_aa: CASNLGQGANEQFF
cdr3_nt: TGCGCCAGCAACCTGGGACAGGGGGCCAATGAGCAGTTCTTC

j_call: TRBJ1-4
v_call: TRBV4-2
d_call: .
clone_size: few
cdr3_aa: CASSQDLWETNEKLFF
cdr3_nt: TGTGCCAGCAGCCAAGATCTGTGGGAGACTAATGAAAAACTGTTTTTT

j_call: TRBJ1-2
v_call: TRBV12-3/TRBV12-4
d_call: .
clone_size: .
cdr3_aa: CASSFTFGVDGYTF
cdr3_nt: TGTGCCAGCAGCTTCACCTTTGGGGTCGATGGCTACACCTTC

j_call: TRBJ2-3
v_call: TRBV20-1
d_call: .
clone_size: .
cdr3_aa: CSARDPITDTQYF
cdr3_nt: TGCAGTGCTAGAGATCCGATCACAGATACGCAGTATTTT

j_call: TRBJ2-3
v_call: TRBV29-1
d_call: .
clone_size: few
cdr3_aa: CSAGLYDTQYF
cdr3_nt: TGCAGCGCTGGCCTCTATGATACGCAGTATTTT

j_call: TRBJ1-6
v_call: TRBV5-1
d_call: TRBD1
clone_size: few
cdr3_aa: CASSGTGTGDSPLHF
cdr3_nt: TGCGCCAGCAGCGGCACCGGGACAGGGGACTCACCCCTCCACTTT

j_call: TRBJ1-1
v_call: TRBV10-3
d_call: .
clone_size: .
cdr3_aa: CAIRGTVNTEAFF
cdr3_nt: TGTGCCATCAGGGGAACAGTGAACACTGAAGCTTTCTTT

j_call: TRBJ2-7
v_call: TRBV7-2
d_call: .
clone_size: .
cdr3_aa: CASSLSAALPYEQYF
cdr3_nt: TGTGCCAGCAGCTTATCGGCTGCGCTGCCCTACGAGCAGTACTTC

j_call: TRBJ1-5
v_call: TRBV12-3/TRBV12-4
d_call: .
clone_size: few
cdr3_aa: CASNDGYSNQPQHF
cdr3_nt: TGTGCCAGCAACGACGGTTATAGCAATCAGCCCCAGCATTTT

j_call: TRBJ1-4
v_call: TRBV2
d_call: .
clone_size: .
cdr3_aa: CASRATGEKLFF
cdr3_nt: TGTGCCAGCAGGGCCACAGGGGAAAAACTGTTTTTT

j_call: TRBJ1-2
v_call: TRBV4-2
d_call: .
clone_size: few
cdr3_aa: CASSPFETEAYGYTF
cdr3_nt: TGTGCCAGCAGCCCCTTTGAGACTGAGGCCTATGGCTACACCTTC

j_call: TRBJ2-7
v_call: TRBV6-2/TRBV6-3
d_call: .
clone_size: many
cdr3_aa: CASSPTPGGLYEQYF
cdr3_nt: TGTGCCAGCAGTCCAACCCCCGGGGGCCTCTACGAGCAGTACTTC

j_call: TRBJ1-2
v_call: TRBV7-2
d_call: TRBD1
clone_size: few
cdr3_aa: CASSLGETGIRYTF
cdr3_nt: TGTGCCAGCAGCTTAGGAGAGACAGGGATACGCTACACCTTC

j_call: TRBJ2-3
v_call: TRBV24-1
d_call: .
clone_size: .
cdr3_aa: CATSGSGTSTQYF
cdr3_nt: TGTGCCACCAGTGGGTCAGGAACCAGTACGCAGTATTTT

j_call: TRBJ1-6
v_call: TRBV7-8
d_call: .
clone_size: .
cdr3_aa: CASSLVGGRGSPLHF
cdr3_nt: TGTGCCAGCAGCTTAGTCGGGGGGAGGGGATCACCCCTCCACTTT

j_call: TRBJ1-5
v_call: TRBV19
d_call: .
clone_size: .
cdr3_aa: CASSLTGAHGPQHF
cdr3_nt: TGTGCCAGTAGTTTGACAGGTGCTCACGGGCCCCAGCATTTT

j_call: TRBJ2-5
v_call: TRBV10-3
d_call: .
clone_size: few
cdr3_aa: CAISEYVQETQYF
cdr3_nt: TGTGCCATCAGTGAGTACGTCCAAGAGACCCAGTACTTC

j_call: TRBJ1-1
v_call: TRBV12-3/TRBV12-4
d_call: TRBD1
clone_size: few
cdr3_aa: CASSFLGQGTKAFF
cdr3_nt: TGTGCCAGCAGTTTCCTCGGACAGGGGACAAAAGCTTTCTTT

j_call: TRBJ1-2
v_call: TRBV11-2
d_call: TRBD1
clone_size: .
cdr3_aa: CASSLANRGYGYTF
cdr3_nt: TGTGCCAGCAGCTTAGCGAACAGGGGCTATGGCTACACCTTC

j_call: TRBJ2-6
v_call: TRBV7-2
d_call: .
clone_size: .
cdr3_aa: CASSYGRRSGANVLTF
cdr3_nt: TGTGCCAGCAGCTACGGACGGCGCTCTGGGGCCAACGTCCTGACTTTC

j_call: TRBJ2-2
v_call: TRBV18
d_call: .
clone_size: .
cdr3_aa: CASSPTRSNSGELFF
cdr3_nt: TGTGCCAGCTCACCCACCAGGTCGAACTCCGGGGAGCTGTTTTTT

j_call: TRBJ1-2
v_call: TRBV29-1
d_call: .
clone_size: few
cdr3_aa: CSVLAAYGYTF
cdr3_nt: TGCAGCGTACTCGCCGCATATGGCTACACCTTC

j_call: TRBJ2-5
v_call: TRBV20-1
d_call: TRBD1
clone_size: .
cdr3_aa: CSAGQGGETQYF
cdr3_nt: TGCAGTGCTGGACAGGGTGGAGAGACCCAGTACTTC

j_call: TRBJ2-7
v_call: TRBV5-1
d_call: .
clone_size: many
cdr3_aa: CASSSTGSTYEQYF
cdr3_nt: TGCGCCAGCAGCTCCACAGGTTCCACCTACGAGCAGTACTTC

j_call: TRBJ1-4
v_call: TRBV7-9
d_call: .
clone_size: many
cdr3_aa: CASSLGPVNEKLFF
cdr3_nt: TGTGCCAGCAGCTTAGGCCCGGTTAATGAAAAACTGTTTTTT

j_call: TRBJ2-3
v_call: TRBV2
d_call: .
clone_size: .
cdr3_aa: CASTSDLTDTQYF
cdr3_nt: TGTGCCAGCACCTCGGACCTCACAGATACGCAGTATTTT